A selection of T cell receptor beta chains follows, all from one sample in a study of T cells after yellow fever vaccination. Each CDR3 protein gets one entry after TCRdb re-called the 5' RACE reads with MiXCR. In the table there are about 510,000 distinct CDR3 sequences, 21% of which are singletons. Sequencing used PBMCs, obtained roughly 20 days after the first yellow fever vaccination. The receptors originated from a man between 18 and 29 years old who received the YFV17D yellow fever vaccine. Each CDR3 is given without its conserved first and last residue.

j_call: TRBJ1-3; v_call: TRBV5-1; cdr3_aa: ASSLTPRGPDGNTIY
j_call: TRBJ2-3; v_call: TRBV27; cdr3_aa: ASSLRVPNPQY
j_call: TRBJ2-2; v_call: TRBV7-2; cdr3_aa: ASSLIQRRDRTGELF
j_call: TRBJ2-1; v_call: TRBV5-1; cdr3_aa: ASSQQGNYNEQF
j_call: TRBJ2-5; v_call: TRBV5-1; cdr3_aa: ASSLVAGGDETQY
j_call: TRBJ1-2; v_call: TRBV18; cdr3_aa: ASSPRDVGREGYGYT
j_call: TRBJ2-5; v_call: TRBV6-5; cdr3_aa: ASSYSQGRPRGETQY
j_call: TRBJ1-1; v_call: TRBV10-3; cdr3_aa: AISDGGGDTEAF
j_call: TRBJ2-3; v_call: TRBV24-1; cdr3_aa: ATSDRLTSGTSTQY
j_call: TRBJ1-6; v_call: TRBV5-1; cdr3_aa: ASSPNGSPLH
j_call: TRBJ1-4; v_call: TRBV5-5; cdr3_aa: ASSAGQWNEKLF
j_call: TRBJ2-7; v_call: TRBV4-2; cdr3_aa: ASSPLGGGPYEQY
j_call: TRBJ1-2; v_call: TRBV28; cdr3_aa: ASSDSNYGYT
j_call: TRBJ2-7; v_call: TRBV19; cdr3_aa: ASSSRGRGYYEQY
j_call: TRBJ2-2; v_call: TRBV18; cdr3_aa: ASSGTGNTGELF
j_call: TRBJ1-2; v_call: TRBV6-1; cdr3_aa: ASSEMAKSGYT
j_call: TRBJ2-3; v_call: TRBV10-3; cdr3_aa: AINPGTRNTDTQY
j_call: TRBJ1-2; v_call: TRBV12-3/TRBV12-4; cdr3_aa: ASSFVGNEGYT
j_call: TRBJ1-3; v_call: TRBV2; cdr3_aa: ASSVDRGVNTIY
j_call: TRBJ2-3; v_call: TRBV6-1; cdr3_aa: ASKAGPTYNTQY
j_call: TRBJ2-3; v_call: TRBV29-1; cdr3_aa: SVGGLALDTQY
j_call: TRBJ1-6; v_call: TRBV11-2; cdr3_aa: ASSSNGRGRSPLH
j_call: TRBJ2-3; v_call: TRBV20-1; cdr3_aa: SALAGDYTDTQY
j_call: TRBJ2-5; v_call: TRBV7-2; cdr3_aa: ASSLGRTGTETQY
j_call: TRBJ1-2; v_call: TRBV29-1; cdr3_aa: SVSGNGYT
j_call: TRBJ2-7; v_call: TRBV6-5; cdr3_aa: ASSYSNTVDTYEQY
j_call: TRBJ1-5; v_call: TRBV20-1; cdr3_aa: SARGTDNQPQH
j_call: TRBJ1-1; v_call: TRBV29-1; cdr3_aa: SVGGGSTEAF
j_call: TRBJ1-4; v_call: TRBV12-3/TRBV12-4; cdr3_aa: ASRDNRGGEKLF